What follows are 29 T cell receptor beta chains derived from one specimen sequenced in a study of PD-L1 blockade in urothelial cancer. The protocol was immunoSEQ multiplex PCR, while the TCRdb copy is restricted to in-frame clones and leaves out a portion. The sample has some 35,000 clones; about four fifths are singletons. Sequences were derived from PBMCs, sampled around atezolizumab (anti-PD-L1) treatment. Every receptor here comes from a man between 60 and 75 years old with urothelial cancer.

The gene calls are TRBV11-1 and TRBJ2-2, with 7 nucleotides matching TRBD2. The CDR3 length is 16 residues. The trim removed 6 bases at V and 7 bases at J, leaving 14 bases unmatched. The germline V gene encodes CDR1 SGHAT and CDR2 FQDESV (reference sequence). The CDR3 reads CASSSRSRRGGGELFF. CDR3 bases: TGTGCCAGCAGTTCACGGTCGAGGCGCGGGGGCGGGGAGCTGTTTTTT.

The chain uses TRBV18 and TRBJ1-3; D might be TRBD1 (5 bases). Germline V gene data show CDR1 as KGHSH and CDR2 as LQKENI. The CDR3 extends over 16 amino acids. V was cut by 4 bases and J by 4 bases, with 17 bases left in between. CDR3 in amino acids: CASSQSPGQVGNTIYF. As DNA, the CDR3 is TGTGCCAGCTCACAGTCACCAGGACAAGTAGGAAACACCATATATTTT.

The CDR3 reads CASSVVEGARALYNEQFF. The CDR3 DNA sequence: TGTGCCAGCAGCGTAGTGGAGGGAGCCAGGGCCCTCTACAATGAGCAGTTCTTC. The V gene is TRBV9, the J gene TRBJ2-1; tentative D call: TRBD2 (6 bases). V shed 0 bases and J shed 3 bases, with 19 bases lying between them. This CDR3 region has 18 residues. Per the germline V gene, CDR1 is SGDLS and CDR2 is YYNGEE. The whole variable domain, remainder taken from reference TRBV9 and TRBJ2-1, is DSGVTQTPKHLITATGQRVTLRCSPRSGDLSVYWYQQSLDQGLQFLIQYYNGEERAKGNILERFSAQQFPDLHSELNLSSLELGDSALYFCASSVVEGARALYNEQFFGPGTRLTVL.

The genes are TRBV30 and TRBJ2-7, with D possibly matching TRBD2 (6 bases). V shed 1 base and J shed 3 bases, with 16 bases lying between them. Germline V gene lookup returns CDR1 GTSNPN and CDR2 SVGIG (reference sequence). This CDR3 has 15 amino acids. This CDR3 reads CAWSGTGVIGYEQYF. The CDR3, as DNA: TGTGCCTGGAGTGGAACGGGGGTTATCGGCTACGAGCAGTACTTC.

The rearrangement joins TRBV27 to TRBJ1-5; D gene uncertain. The CDR3 runs to 13 residues. Trimming removed 2 bases at V and 7 bases at J, with 9 bases between. Germline CDR1 is MNHEY and CDR2 is SMNVEV (reference sequence). Written as DNA, the CDR3 is TGTGCCAGCAGTTTAGGGCACCTACAGCCCCAGCATTTT. Its translation: CASSLGHLQPQHF.

This chain uses TRBV7-8 with TRBJ1-5, with TRBD1 as a possible D gene (6 bases). Trimming cost V 5 bases and J 1 base, with 15 bases left between them. CDR1 is SGHVS and CDR2 is FQNEAQ in the germline V gene. The CDR3 extends over 16 amino acids. CDR3 in amino acids: CASSPGGSRSNQPQHF. The CDR3, as DNA: TGTGCCAGCAGCCCGGGGGGCTCCCGAAGCAATCAGCCCCAGCATTTT.

This chain uses TRBV13 with TRBJ2-1, with D tentatively TRBD1 (5 bases). Germline loops: CDR1 PRHDT, CDR2 FYEKMQ (reference sequence). The CDR3 has 15 amino acids. The V and J ends lost 3 bases and 9 bases respectively, with 18 bases between them. The CDR3 spells CASSLDTLPKGEQFF. CDR3 bases: TGTGCCAGCAGCTTGGACACTCTGCCGAAGGGTGAGCAGTTCTTC. Combining the CDR3 with reference TRBV13 and TRBJ2-1 gives the whole variable domain AAGVIQSPRHLIKEKRETATLKCYPIPRHDTVYWYQQGPGQDPQFLISFYEKMQSDKGSIPDRFSAQQFSDYHSELNMSSLELGDSALYFCASSLDTLPKGEQFFGPGTRLTVL.

J is TRBJ2-7 and V is TRBV7-2; D might be TRBD1 (5 bases). The CDR3 totals 16 residues. Germline CDR1 is SGHTA and CDR2 is FQGNSA. V was trimmed by 4 bases and J by 0 bases, leaving 16 bases between them. DNA of the CDR3: TGTGCCAGCAGCTCAACACTGAAGACAGCCTCCTACGAGCAGTACTTC. Its protein product is CASSSTLKTASYEQYF.

The chain combines TRBV5-4 with TRBJ2-1; 7 nucleotides match TRBD2. The CDR3 length is 19 residues. J gave up 2 bases and V 0 bases, and 14 bases lay outside the gene matches. Germline loops: CDR1 SGHNT, CDR2 YYREEE (reference sequence). CDR3 DNA: TGTGCCAGCAGCTTGGAGGGGTGGGACTACTCGAAGGCCTACAATGAGCAGTTCTTC. It codes for CASSLEGWDYSKAYNEQFF.

V is TRBV28 and J is TRBJ2-1; 10 nucleotides align to TRBD1. Germline V gene data show CDR1 as MDHEN and CDR2 as SYDVKM. V shed 6 bases, J shed 6 bases, and the junction held 8 bases outside the gene matches. The CDR3 runs 15 residues. CDR3 amino acids: CASRPPGQGLNEQFF. As DNA, the CDR3 is TGTGCCAGCAGACCTCCGGGACAGGGGCTCAATGAGCAGTTCTTC.

The chain carries TRBV6-1 and TRBJ1-5; maybe TRBD1 (6 bases). The CDR3 contains 15 residues. V was cut by 7 bases and J by 3 bases, with 16 bases left in between. Germline V gene sequence: CDR1 MNHNS, CDR2 SASEGT. In DNA, the CDR3 is TGTGCCAGCAATCTCTCCAGGGGTTACAATCAGCCCCAGCATTTT. This gives the protein CASNLSRGYNQPQHF.

CDR3 amino acids: CASSPNRDRVNTGELFF. In DNA, the CDR3 is TGCGCCAGCAGCCCGAACCGGGACAGGGTAAACACCGGGGAGCTGTTTTTT. This sequence joins TRBV5-1 and TRBJ2-2, with 9 positions matching TRBD1. Germline CDR1 and CDR2: SGHRS and YFSETQ. Losses at the gene ends were 4 bases for V and 2 bases for J; bases not matched to a gene: 9. The CDR3 covers 17 residues. The whole variable domain, remainder taken from reference TRBV5-1 and TRBJ2-2, is KAGVTQTPRYLIKTRGQQVTLSCSPISGHRSVSWYQQTPGQGLQFLFEYFSETQRNKGNFPGRFSGRQFSNSRSEMNVSTLELGDSALYLCASSPNRDRVNTGELFFGEGSRLTVL.

The chain links TRBV27 to TRBJ1-4; TRBD1 matches at 12 bases. This CDR3 region has 16 residues. V trimming: 5 bases; J trimming: 7 bases; junction bases outside the gene matches: 8. The germline V gene encodes CDR1 MNHEY and CDR2 SMNVEV (reference sequence). The CDR3 reads CASSTGTGGLSEKLFF. The CDR3 coding sequence is TGTGCCAGCAGTACGGGGACAGGGGGCTTATCTGAAAAACTGTTTTTT.

The chain links TRBV6-6 to TRBJ1-1; D is uncertain. V was cut by 6 bases and J by 11 bases, with 13 bases left in between. Germline CDR1 is MNHNY and CDR2 is SVGAGI (reference sequence). The CDR3 totals 11 residues. The CDR3 sequence is CASRTDAGAFF. CDR3 nucleotide sequence: TGTGCCAGCAGAACGGACGCGGGGGCTTTCTTT.

The genes are TRBV28 and TRBJ1-4; perhaps TRBD1 as D (5 bases). This CDR3 contains 15 residues. The germline gives CDR1 MDHEN, CDR2 SYDVKM. Trimming took 5 bases from V and 1 from J, leaving 11 bases between them. The CDR3 spells CASSTQGRTNEKLFF. For the CDR3, the DNA is TGTGCCAGCAGTACGCAGGGTAGAACTAATGAAAAACTGTTTTTT. Together with reference TRBV28 and TRBJ1-4, the CDR3 gives the full variable domain: DVKVTQSSRYLVKRTGEKVFLECVQDMDHENMFWYRQDPGLGLRLIYFSYDVKMKEKGDIPEGYSVSREKKERFSLILESASTNQTSMYLCASSTQGRTNEKLFFGSGTQLSVL.

The chain carries TRBV7-2 and TRBJ2-2, with D perhaps TRBD1 (5 bases). The CDR3 extends over 13 amino acids. V was shortened by 6 bases and J by 5 bases, with 10 bases between the two germline ends. In germline, CDR1 is SGHTA, CDR2 FQGNSA. This chain's CDR3 is CASREQVTGELFF. Here the CDR3 DNA reads TGTGCCAGCAGGGAACAGGTTACCGGGGAGCTGTTTTTT.

This chain connects TRBV6-1 to TRBJ2-3, with D unclear. This CDR3 contains 13 residues. V shed 6 bases and J shed 1 base, with 8 bases lying between them. Germline CDR1 reads MNHNS; CDR2 reads SASEGT. The CDR3 bases are TGTGCCAGCAGGCAACGGGGCACAGATACGCAGTATTTT. Translating it yields CASRQRGTDTQYF.

This clone has a single count. The chain carries TRBV5-1 and TRBJ2-7; D might be TRBD2 (5 bases). Trimming shortened V by 0 bases and J by 4 bases, and 11 bases separated the two germline ends. This CDR3 contains 14 residues. Germline CDR1 SGHRS, CDR2 YFSETQ. CDR3: CASSLGTGLYEQYF. The CDR3, as DNA: TGCGCCAGCAGCTTGGGGACTGGGTTATACGAGCAGTACTTC.

This sequence joins TRBV4-1 and TRBJ2-3, with 8 bases fitting TRBD1. The CDR3 is 15 amino acids. The trim removed 5 bases at V and 6 bases at J, leaving 10 bases unmatched. Germline V lookup: CDR1 MGHRA, CDR2 YSYEKL. This chain's CDR3 is CASSSVGQEGDTQYF. The CDR3 nucleotides are TGCGCCAGCAGCTCAGTGGGACAGGAGGGGGATACGCAGTATTTT.

This clone was seen once. The chain recombines TRBV13 with TRBJ2-4, with a possible D match to TRBD1 (6 bases). Trimming stripped 2 bases from V and 6 bases from J, with 8 bases between. Germline V gives CDR1 PRHDT, CDR2 FYEKMQ (reference sequence). CDR3 length: 13 amino acids. The CDR3 DNA reads as TGTGCCAGCAGCTTAAGGACAGCAAACATTCAGTACTTC. This sequence encodes CASSLRTANIQYF.

The V gene is TRBV28, the J gene TRBJ2-3; a weak D match, TRBD2 (5 bases). The germline V gene encodes CDR1 MDHEN and CDR2 SYDVKM. The V end lost 5 bases, the J end lost 5 bases, and 17 bases lay between the germline ends. The CDR3 is 15 residues long. The CDR3 region is CASSTHAGVGDTQYF. CDR3 coding DNA: TGTGCCAGCAGTACCCATGCGGGTGTGGGAGATACGCAGTATTTT. The complete variable domain, with remaining parts taken from reference TRBV28 and TRBJ2-3, reads DVKVTQSSRYLVKRTGEKVFLECVQDMDHENMFWYRQDPGLGLRLIYFSYDVKMKEKGDIPEGYSVSREKKERFSLILESASTNQTSMYLCASSTHAGVGDTQYFGPGTRLTVL.

This clone showed up many times. This sequence joins TRBV30 and TRBJ2-3; TRBD1 is a possible D gene (6 bases). The CDR3 covers 14 residues. Germline loops: CDR1 GTSNPN, CDR2 SVGIG (reference sequence). V gave up 5 bases and J gave up 5 bases, with 17 bases separating them. CDR3 in amino acids: CAWVSGVEGDTQYF. CDR3 DNA sequence: TGTGCCTGGGTCTCAGGGGTCGAGGGAGATACGCAGTATTTT.

The chain combines TRBV30 with TRBJ1-2, with 8 bases fitting TRBD1. The germline V gene encodes CDR1 GTSNPN and CDR2 SVGIG (reference sequence). The CDR3 is 15 amino acids. J gave up 6 bases and V 1 base, and 10 bases lay outside the gene matches. This chain's CDR3 is CAWSGQGAVVNGYTF. The CDR3 bases are TGTGCCTGGAGTGGCCAGGGGGCTGTTGTTAATGGCTACACCTTC.

This chain joins TRBV2 and TRBJ2-2; D gene uncertain. The CDR3 covers 15 residues. Germline CDR1 SNHLY, CDR2 FYNNEI. Trimming stripped 4 bases from V and 6 bases from J, with 15 bases between. The CDR3 reads CASSVGFLEAGELFF. In DNA form, the CDR3 reads TGTGCCAGCAGTGTTGGTTTCCTTGAGGCCGGGGAGCTGTTTTTT.

The chain couples TRBV6-6 to TRBJ2-1, with TRBD1 identical over 8 bases. Looked up from germline, CDR1 is MNHNY and CDR2 is SVGAGI (reference sequence). The CDR3 loop spans 11 amino acids. The J segment lost 13 bases and the V segment lost 6 bases, leaving 5 bases of the junction unmatched. CDR3 nucleotides: TGTGCCAGCAGGCAGGGGGCAGGACAGTTCTTC. Residues: CASRQGAGQFF.

By sample fraction, this clone is medium-sized. This rearrangement joins TRBV30 to TRBJ1-4; TRBD1 matches at 7 bases. The germline gives CDR1 GTSNPN, CDR2 SVGIG (reference sequence). V lost 0 bases to trimming and J lost 8 bases; unmatched junction nucleotides: 6. This CDR3 is built from 14 residues. The CDR3 loop reads CAWSVGTDIEKLFF. DNA of the CDR3: TGTGCCTGGAGTGTAGGGACAGACATAGAAAAACTGTTTTTT.

This chain's CDR3 is CASGIPGQGSSPLHF. The CDR3 DNA follows: TGTGCCAGCGGGATCCCGGGACAGGGCTCTTCACCCCTCCACTTT. The chain employs TRBV2 and TRBJ1-6, with 9 bases fitting TRBD1. The CDR3 has 15 amino acids. Germline CDR1 reads SNHLY; CDR2 reads FYNNEI. The trim removed 8 bases at V and 9 bases at J, leaving 11 bases unmatched.

This chain joins TRBV1 and TRBJ1-4; the table names TRBD1, a call not compared with the DNA. TRBV1 is designated a pseudogene. This CDR3 spans 13 amino acids. The CDR3 coding sequence is TGCACCATCCCGACAGGGTATAATGAAAAACTGTTTTTT. This codes for CTIPTGYNEKLFF.

The gene calls are TRBV2 and TRBJ2-1, with 7 positions matching TRBD2. The V and J ends lost 6 bases and 7 bases, in that order; junction bases with no gene match: 9. CDR1 and CDR2 (germline): SNHLY, FYNNEI. The CDR3 has 14 amino acids. The CDR3 reads CASRSLAPVNEQFF. The CDR3 DNA reads TGTGCCAGCAGATCACTAGCGCCGGTGAATGAGCAGTTCTTC.